Below, one T cell receptor (beta chain) is given with its context. Its antigen is not known. The data are from a study of T cell responses to AZD1222 COVID-19 vaccine. The wider study: Pooling was applied to second doses at about 4 or about 12 weeks.

Whole-study results and caveats: There were mostly white British donors and more females than males, and clonal diversity was possibly underestimated. Regions left unmutated in variants are reportedly the target of nearly half of spike-specific TCRs. Receipt of two AZD1222 doses was followed by a rise in Spike-specific TCR breadth and depth.

Some clones are missing from TCRdb's copy, which holds only in-frame ones; the method was immunoSEQ multiplex PCR. The top ten clones hold 9.4% of a sample with around 130,000 clones, 70% to 90% of them seen once. The V gene's germline CDR1 is LNHNV and CDR2 YYDKDF (reference sequence). This CDR3 spans 16 amino acids. V lost 0 bases, J lost 0 bases, and 10 bases lay in between. The specimen was peripheral blood, collected on day 0 of AZD1222 vaccination. This sequence originates from an adult in good health. V gene TRBV15 combines with J gene TRBJ2-3, with D perhaps TRBD2 (6 bases). CDR3 nucleotides: TGTGCCACCAGCAGAGATCCGGCGGGGAGCACAGATACGCAGTATTTT. Protein product: CATSRDPAGSTDTQYF.